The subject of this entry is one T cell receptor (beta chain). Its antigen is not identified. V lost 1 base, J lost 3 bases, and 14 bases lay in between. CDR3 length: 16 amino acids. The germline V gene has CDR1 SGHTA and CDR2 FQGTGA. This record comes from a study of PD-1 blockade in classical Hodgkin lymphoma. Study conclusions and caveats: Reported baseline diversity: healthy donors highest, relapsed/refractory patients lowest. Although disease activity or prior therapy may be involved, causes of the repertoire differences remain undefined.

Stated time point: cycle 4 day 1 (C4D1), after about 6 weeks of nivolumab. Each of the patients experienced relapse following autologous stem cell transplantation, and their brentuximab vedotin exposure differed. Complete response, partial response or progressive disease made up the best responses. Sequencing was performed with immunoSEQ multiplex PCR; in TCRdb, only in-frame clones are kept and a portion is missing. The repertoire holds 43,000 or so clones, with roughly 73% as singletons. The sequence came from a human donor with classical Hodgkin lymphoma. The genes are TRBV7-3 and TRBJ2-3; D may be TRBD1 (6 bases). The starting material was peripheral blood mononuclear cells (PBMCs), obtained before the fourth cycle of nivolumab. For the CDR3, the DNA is TGTGCCAGCAGCTTAATCCCAGGGGCGATTACAGATACGCAGTATTTT. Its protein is CASSLIPGAITDTQYF.